Listed below are T cell receptor beta chains from one sample, sequenced in a study of OX40 agonist ivuxolimab in advanced cancers. This table comes from immunoSEQ multiplex PCR, and its TCRdb copy is limited to in-frame clones, with some not included. The sample has some 22,000 clones, approximately 77% seen once. This material consisted of CD4+ or CD8+ T cells sorted from blood, taken in a trial of the OX40 agonist ivuxolimab. These receptors all stem from an adult with an advanced solid tumor such as melanoma, head and neck, liver or kidney cancer. Each CDR3 is given with its conserved first and last residue. Each record gives: V gene, CDR3 protein.

v_gene: TRBV5-1; CDR3aa: CASSPGMGGRGGGNEQFF
v_gene: TRBV30; CDR3aa: CAWSIRGGEQYF
v_gene: TRBV5-1; CDR3aa: CASSWGGGTYEQYF
v_gene: TRBV7-2; CDR3aa: CASSLGTGYGYTF
v_gene: TRBV18; CDR3aa: CASSPAGRLAKNIQYF
v_gene: TRBV7-6; CDR3aa: CASSLGVRGNTIYF
v_gene: TRBV4-3; CDR3aa: CASSQASSSSYEQYF
v_gene: TRBV5-4; CDR3aa: CASSQDWDTNTEAFF
v_gene: TRBV6-6; CDR3aa: CASSYGDGSNQPQHF
v_gene: TRBV14; CDR3aa: CASSHGPGLGQETQYF
v_gene: TRBV7-2; CDR3aa: CASTGGRAGELFF
v_gene: TRBV30; CDR3aa: CAWGRGRIGGNYGYTF
v_gene: TRBV5-5; CDR3aa: CASRQGTSSTDTQYF
v_gene: TRBV4-2; CDR3aa: CASSEGGGLDTGELFF
v_gene: TRBV7-3; CDR3aa: CASSSTPGGTGGTDTQYF
v_gene: TRBV7-2; CDR3aa: CASSNQLLEAFF
v_gene: TRBV18; CDR3aa: CASSPFGTENEKLFF
v_gene: TRBV27; CDR3aa: CASSGGQGNQPQHF
v_gene: TRBV21-1; CDR3aa: CASTNGREGRTGELFF
v_gene: TRBV6-1; CDR3aa: CASKAGGLKDSPLHF
v_gene: TRBV28; CDR3aa: CASSLPPRETQYF
v_gene: TRBV7-6; CDR3aa: CASSQGQGSNEQFF
v_gene: TRBV7-2; CDR3aa: CASSPFPRGNTEAFF
v_gene: TRBV11-2; CDR3aa: CASGLLGTSGRGETQYF
v_gene: TRBV28; CDR3aa: CASSSPVGRGEQYF
v_gene: TRBV7-2; CDR3aa: CASSSTGSQNIQYF
v_gene: TRBV11-2; CDR3aa: CASSLDVDPYEQYF
v_gene: TRBV19; CDR3aa: CASSIVRGETQYF
v_gene: TRBV4-1; CDR3aa: CASSPTGEKSNQPQHF
v_gene: TRBV10-2; CDR3aa: CASREQGYTEAFF
v_gene: TRBV6-5; CDR3aa: CASSYPPDTIYF